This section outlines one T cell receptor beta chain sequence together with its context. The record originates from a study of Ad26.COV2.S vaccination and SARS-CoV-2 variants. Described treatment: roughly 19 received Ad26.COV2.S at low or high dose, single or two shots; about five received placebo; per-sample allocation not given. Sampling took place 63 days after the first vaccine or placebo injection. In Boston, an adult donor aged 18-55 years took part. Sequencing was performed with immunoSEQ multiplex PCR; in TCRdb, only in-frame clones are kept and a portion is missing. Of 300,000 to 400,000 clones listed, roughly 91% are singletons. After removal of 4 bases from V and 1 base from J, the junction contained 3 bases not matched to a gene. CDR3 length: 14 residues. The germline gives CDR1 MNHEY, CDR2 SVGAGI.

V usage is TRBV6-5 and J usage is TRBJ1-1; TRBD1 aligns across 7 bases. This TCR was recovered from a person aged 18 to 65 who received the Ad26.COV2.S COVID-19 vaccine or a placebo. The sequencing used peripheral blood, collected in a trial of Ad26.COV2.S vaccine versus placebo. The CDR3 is CASSLNRGNTEAFF. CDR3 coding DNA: TGTGCCAGCAGTTTAAACAGGGGGAACACTGAAGCTTTCTTT.